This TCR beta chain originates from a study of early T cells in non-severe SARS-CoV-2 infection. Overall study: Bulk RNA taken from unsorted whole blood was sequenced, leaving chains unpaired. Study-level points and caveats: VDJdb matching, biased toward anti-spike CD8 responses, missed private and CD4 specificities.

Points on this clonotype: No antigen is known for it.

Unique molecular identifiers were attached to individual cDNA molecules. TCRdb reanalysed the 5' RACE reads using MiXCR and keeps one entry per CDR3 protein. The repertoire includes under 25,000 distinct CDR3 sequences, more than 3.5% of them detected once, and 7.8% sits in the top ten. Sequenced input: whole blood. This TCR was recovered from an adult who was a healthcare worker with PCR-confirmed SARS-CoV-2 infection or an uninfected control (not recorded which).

The CDR3 spells CASSYHHNIQYF. In DNA, the CDR3 is TGTGCCAGCAGTTACCACCACAACATTCAGTACTTC. V and J are TRBV7-9 and TRBJ2-4; D remains unclear. The CDR3 is made up of 12 amino acids. Trimming pared 6 bases from V and 7 bases from J, leaving 10 bases between. Germline CDR1 is SEHNR and CDR2 is FQNEAQ (reference sequence).